The 28 T cell receptor beta chains reported below all come from one sample, sequenced in a study of T cells expressing NK-cell markers. TCRdb reworked the 5' RACE reads into one entry per CDR3 protein, no DNA. The sample includes over 100,000 distinct CDR3 sequences. The specimen sequenced was blood T cells: a sorted CD56 or NKG2C T cell subset, CD4+ or CD8+ T cells, or bulk PBMC T cells (not recorded which). The receptors were gathered from a woman between 18 and 70 years old in good health.

CDR3 in amino acids: CASSTRTGFEQFF. V usage is TRBV7-6 and J usage is TRBJ2-1; the TCRdb D gene call, TRBD1, has no DNA to confirm it. Germline-derived CDR1 and CDR2 are SGHVS and FNYEAQ. The CDR3 has 13 amino acids. Full variable domain (missing parts from reference TRBV7-6 and TRBJ2-1): GAGVSQSPRYKVTKRGQDVALRCDPISGHVSLYWYRQALGQGPEFLTYFNYEAQQDKSGLPNDRFSAERPEGSISTLTIQRTEQRDSAMYRCASSTRTGFEQFFGPGTRLTVL.

The chain carries TRBV3-1 and TRBJ2-1; TCRdb's D call, TRBD1, is unchecked because there is no DNA. The CDR3 extends over 17 amino acids. CDR1 and CDR2 from the germline V gene are LGHDT and YNNKEL (reference sequence). The CDR3: CASSPGPPRGDYNEQFF.

V gene TRBV21-1 combines with J gene TRBJ2-3; TCRdb lists TRBD1, though no DNA is available to test this call. TRBV21-1 is a pseudogene segment. This CDR3 contains 13 residues. The chain's CDR3 is CANLDGKIDTQYF.

The chain joins TRBV10-2 to TRBJ2-1; TCRdb picks TRBD1, but there is no DNA to check that call. CDR1 and CDR2 (germline): WSHSY, SAAADI. The CDR3 has 16 residues. This chain's CDR3 is CASSERGTGTGDEQFF.

The chain couples TRBV5-5 to TRBJ2-1; TCRdb designates TRBD2, a call that cannot be tested without DNA. Germline V gene data show CDR1 as SGHKS and CDR2 as YYEKEE (reference sequence). The CDR3 spans 16 residues. The CDR3 loop reads CASSSFSGGAYNEQFF.

CDR3 amino acids: CASSLWTGGFDNEQFF. This rearrangement joins TRBV5-1 to TRBJ2-1; the TCRdb D gene call, TRBD1, has no DNA to confirm it. Germline CDR1 SGHRS, CDR2 YFSETQ. The CDR3 contains 16 residues.

The chain recombines TRBV7-8 with TRBJ2-1. Germline V gene sequence: CDR1 SGHVS, CDR2 FQNEAQ. This CDR3 region has 11 residues. The CDR3 here is CASSLGSYQFF.

This chain uses TRBV29-1 with TRBJ2-2; TCRdb gives TRBD2 as the D gene, but with no DNA this cannot be confirmed. Per germline, CDR1 SQVTM and CDR2 ANQGSEA. CDR3 length: 13 amino acids. CDR3 in amino acids: CSLLEGNTGELFF.

V usage is TRBV2 and J usage is TRBJ2-7; the TCRdb call, TRBD2, lacks DNA for checking. Looked up from germline, CDR1 is SNHLY and CDR2 is FYNNEI. This CDR3 spans 18 amino acids. Here the CDR3 reads CASSETSGSTLRPYEQYF.

The chain recombines TRBV27 with TRBJ2-1; TCRdb calls TRBD2, which cannot be checked without DNA. Germline V gene data show CDR1 as MNHEY and CDR2 as SMNVEV (reference sequence). CDR3 length equals 15 residues. CDR3: CASMQGLAGVDEQFF.

V gene TRBV5-4 combines with J gene TRBJ2-1; the D call from TCRdb, TRBD2, cannot be confirmed without DNA. The CDR3 sequence is 12 residues long. CDR1 is SGHNT and CDR2 is YYREEE in the germline V gene (reference sequence). The CDR3 loop is CASSSLSDEQFF.

This chain uses TRBV7-9 with TRBJ1-5; TCRdb calls TRBD1, which cannot be checked without DNA. The CDR3 totals 14 residues. Germline assignment: CDR1 SEHNR and CDR2 FQNEAQ (reference sequence). The CDR3 is CASSQGRGNQPQHF. The whole variable domain, remainder taken from reference TRBV7-9 and TRBJ1-5, is DTGVSQNPRHKITKRGQNVTFRCDPISEHNRLYWYRQTLGQGPEFLTYFQNEAQLEKSRLLSDRFSAERPKGSFSTLEIQRTEQGDSAMYLCASSQGRGNQPQHFGDGTRLSIL.

This rearrangement joins TRBV12-3 or TRBV12-4 to TRBJ2-1; TCRdb proposes TRBD1, but this gene call is untestable without DNA. This CDR3 contains 14 residues. The CDR3 protein is CASSLGDSFYEQFF.

CDR3 amino acids: CASSQQTGDRGLTGELFF. The chain recombines TRBV11-1 with TRBJ2-2; without DNA, the TCRdb call of TRBD1 cannot be checked. CDR1 and CDR2 (germline): SGHAT, FQDESV (reference sequence). The length of the CDR3 is 18 residues. Looking up the rest from reference TRBV11-1 and TRBJ2-2 gives the full variable domain: EAEVAQSPRYKITEKSQAVAFWCDPISGHATLYWYRQILGQGPELLVQFQDESVVDDSQLPKDRFSAERLKGVDSTLKIQPAELGDSAMYLCASSQQTGDRGLTGELFFGEGSRLTVL.

The chain joins TRBV7-9 to TRBJ2-1; TCRdb names TRBD1, which stays unverified in the absence of DNA. CDR3 length equals 16 residues. Germline-derived CDR1 and CDR2 are SEHNR and FQNEAQ (reference sequence). The CDR3 region is CASSSWEQGTYNEQFF. Based on the CDR3 plus reference TRBV7-9 and TRBJ2-1, the full variable domain is DTGVSQNPRHKITKRGQNVTFRCDPISEHNRLYWYRQTLGQGPEFLTYFQNEAQLEKSRLLSDRFSAERPKGSFSTLEIQRTEQGDSAMYLCASSSWEQGTYNEQFFGPGTRLTVL.

The rearrangement links TRBV27 to TRBJ2-7; the D gene TCRdb calls, TRBD1, cannot be checked with no DNA. The CDR3 spans 13 residues. From germline, CDR1 is MNHEY and CDR2 SMNVEV (reference sequence). CDR3: CASMGGASYEQYF.

The chain links TRBV28 to TRBJ1-1; TCRdb returns TRBD1, unconfirmable since there is no DNA. Germline V gives CDR1 MDHEN, CDR2 SYDVKM. The CDR3 contains 16 residues. CDR3 loop: CASERGPSNLNTEAFF.

This chain joins TRBV5-4 and TRBJ2-3; TCRdb returns TRBD1, unconfirmable since there is no DNA. The CDR3 is 15 amino acids. The germline gives CDR1 SGHNT, CDR2 YYREEE (reference sequence). The CDR3 is CASPSTGTPRDTQYF.

The V call is TRBV29-1, the J call TRBJ1-1; without DNA, the TCRdb call of TRBD1 cannot be checked. This CDR3 is 12 amino acids long. CDR1 is SQVTM and CDR2 is ANQGSEA in the germline V gene. The CDR3 sequence: CSVVQGNTEAFF. The full variable domain, its missing parts supplied by reference TRBV29-1 and TRBJ1-1, is SAVISQKPSRDICQRGTSLTIQCQVDSQVTMMFWYRQQPGQSLTLIATANQGSEATYESGFVIDKFPISRPNLTFSTLTVSNMSPEDSSIYLCSVVQGNTEAFFGQGTRLTVV.

The V gene is TRBV7-8, the J gene TRBJ2-2. CDR3 length: 13 residues. CDR1 and CDR2 (germline): SGHVS, FQNEAQ. CDR3 amino acids: CASNRPVGGELFF. The complete variable domain, with remaining parts taken from reference TRBV7-8 and TRBJ2-2, reads GAGVSQSPRYKVAKRGQDVALRCDPISGHVSLFWYQQALGQGPEFLTYFQNEAQLDKSGLPSDRFFAERPEGSVSTLKIQRTQQEDSAVYLCASNRPVGGELFFGEGSRLTVL.

J is TRBJ2-5 and V is TRBV4-3. Germline lookup yields CDR1 LGHNA and CDR2 YSLEER. CDR3 length: 16 residues. Here the CDR3 reads CASSQDRVGSGETQYF.

The chain uses TRBV19 and TRBJ2-1; the TCRdb D gene call, TRBD2, has no DNA to confirm it. Per the germline V gene, CDR1 is LNHDA and CDR2 is SQIVND (reference sequence). The CDR3 covers 17 residues. The CDR3 protein is CASSGGTSGRWRNEQFF.

V is TRBV12-3 or TRBV12-4 and J is TRBJ2-3; there is no DNA to check the TCRdb D call of TRBD1. The CDR3 loop spans 15 amino acids. The CDR3 protein is CASSFVSVRPDTQYF.

This rearrangement joins TRBV10-1 to TRBJ1-1; TCRdb selects TRBD1, and the lack of DNA leaves this call unchecked. Germline CDR1 is WNHNN and CDR2 is SYGVQD (reference sequence). The CDR3 loop spans 16 amino acids. CDR3 in amino acids: CASSESTGPGDTEAFF.

The V and J genes are TRBV2 and TRBJ1-2; with no DNA, the TCRdb D assignment of TRBD1 cannot be verified. There are 15 residues in the CDR3. Germline V gene lookup returns CDR1 SNHLY and CDR2 FYNNEI. CDR3 amino acids: CASSEELQGLYGYTF.

The chain carries TRBV7-9 and TRBJ1-1; the TCRdb call, TRBD1, lacks DNA for checking. The length of the CDR3 is 13 residues. Per germline, CDR1 SEHNR and CDR2 FQNEAQ (reference sequence). This chain's CDR3 is CASLGGWGTEAFF.

The chain joins TRBV28 to TRBJ2-6; TCRdb calls TRBD2, which cannot be checked without DNA. There are 19 residues in the CDR3. Germline V gene data show CDR1 as MDHEN and CDR2 as SYDVKM. The CDR3 reads CASSLPRGGMLSGANVLTF.

The chain uses TRBV2 and TRBJ2-1; TCRdb outputs TRBD2, but without DNA this stays unchecked. The CDR3 contains 15 residues. In germline, CDR1 is SNHLY, CDR2 FYNNEI. CDR3 region: CASSEKRLGKNEQFF.